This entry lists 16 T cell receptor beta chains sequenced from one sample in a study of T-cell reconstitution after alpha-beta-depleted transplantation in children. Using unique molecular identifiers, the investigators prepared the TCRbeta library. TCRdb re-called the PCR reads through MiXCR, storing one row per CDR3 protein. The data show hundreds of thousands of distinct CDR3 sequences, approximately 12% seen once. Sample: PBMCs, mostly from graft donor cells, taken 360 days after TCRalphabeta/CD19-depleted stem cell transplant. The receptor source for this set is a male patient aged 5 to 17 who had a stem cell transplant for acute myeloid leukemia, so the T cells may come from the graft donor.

The CDR3 sequence: CASSLSGHSYEQYF. CDR3 DNA: TGTGCCAGCAGCTTATCGGGACACTCCTACGAGCAGTACTTC. The chain joins TRBV7-2 to TRBJ2-7, with D perhaps TRBD1 (6 bases). The CDR3 length is 14 residues. Deletions cut 2 bases from V and 0 bases from J, with 8 bases between. Germline V lookup: CDR1 SGHTA, CDR2 FQGNSA.

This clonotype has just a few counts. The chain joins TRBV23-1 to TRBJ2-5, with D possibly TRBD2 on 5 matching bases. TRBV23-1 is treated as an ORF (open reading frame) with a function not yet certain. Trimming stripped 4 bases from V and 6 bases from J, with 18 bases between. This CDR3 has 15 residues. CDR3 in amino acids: CASSPYKGAIKTQYF. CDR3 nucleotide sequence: TGCGCCAGCAGTCCCTATAAGGGAGCTATTAAGACCCAGTACTTC.

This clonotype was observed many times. The CDR3 DNA reads TGTGCCAGCAGCGTAGGTTTCGGGGCCCCCGAGCAGTACTTC. Translating gives CASSVGFGAPEQYF. The chain combines TRBV9 with TRBJ2-7; D may correspond to TRBD1 or TRBD2 (5 bases each). With 0 bases removed from V and 6 bases from J, the gap between germline ends came to 13 bases. The CDR3 loop spans 14 amino acids. Germline lookup yields CDR1 SGDLS and CDR2 YYNGEE.

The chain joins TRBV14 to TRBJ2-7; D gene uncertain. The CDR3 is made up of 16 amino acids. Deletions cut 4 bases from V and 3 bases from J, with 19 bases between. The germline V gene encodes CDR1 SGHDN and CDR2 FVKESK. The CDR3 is CASSLGPGRWVYEQYF. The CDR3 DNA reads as TGTGCCAGCAGCCTGGGTCCAGGACGTTGGGTCTACGAGCAGTACTTC.

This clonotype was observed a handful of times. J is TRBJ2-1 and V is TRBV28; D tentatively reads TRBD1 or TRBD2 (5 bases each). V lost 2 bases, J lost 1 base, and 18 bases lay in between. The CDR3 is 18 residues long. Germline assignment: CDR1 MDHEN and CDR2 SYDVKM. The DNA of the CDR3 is TGTGCCAGCAGTTTAAGTTTTACCGGGACGGTTTCCTACAATGAGCAGTTCTTC. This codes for CASSLSFTGTVSYNEQFF. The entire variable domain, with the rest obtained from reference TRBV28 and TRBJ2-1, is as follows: DVKVTQSSRYLVKRTGEKVFLECVQDMDHENMFWYRQDPGLGLRLIYFSYDVKMKEKGDIPEGYSVSREKKERFSLILESASTNQTSMYLCASSLSFTGTVSYNEQFFGPGTRLTVL.

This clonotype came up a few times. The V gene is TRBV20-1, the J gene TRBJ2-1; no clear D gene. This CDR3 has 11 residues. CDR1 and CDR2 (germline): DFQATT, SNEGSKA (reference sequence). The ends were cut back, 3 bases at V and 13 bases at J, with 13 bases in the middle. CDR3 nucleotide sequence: TGCAGTGCTAGTACTTCGGATTATCAGTTCTTC. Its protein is CSASTSDYQFF.

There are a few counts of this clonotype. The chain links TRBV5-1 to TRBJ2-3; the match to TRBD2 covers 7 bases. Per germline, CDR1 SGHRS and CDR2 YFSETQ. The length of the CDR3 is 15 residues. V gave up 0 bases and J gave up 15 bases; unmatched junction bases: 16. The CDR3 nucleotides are TGCGCCAGCAGCTTGGTCTCTGGGAGGGAGAGGAGCAGATATTTT. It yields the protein CASSLVSGRERSRYF.

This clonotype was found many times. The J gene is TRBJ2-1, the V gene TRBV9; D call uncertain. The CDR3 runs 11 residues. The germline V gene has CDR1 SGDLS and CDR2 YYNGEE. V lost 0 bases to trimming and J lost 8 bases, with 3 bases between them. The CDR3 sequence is CASSVEDEQFF. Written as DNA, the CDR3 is TGTGCCAGCAGCGTAGAAGATGAGCAGTTCTTC.

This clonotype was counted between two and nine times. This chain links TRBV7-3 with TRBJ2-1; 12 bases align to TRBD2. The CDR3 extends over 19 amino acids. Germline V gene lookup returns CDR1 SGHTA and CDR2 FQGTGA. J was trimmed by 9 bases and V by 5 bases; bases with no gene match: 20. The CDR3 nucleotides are TGTGCCAGCAGCCCCAGGGGCCTAGCGGGAGGGCCAAAGGCCGGTGAGCAGTTCTTC. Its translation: CASSPRGLAGGPKAGEQFF.

The CDR3 nucleotides read TGTGCCAGCAGCAGGGGGGGCGGGAACAATGAGCAGTTCTTC. Protein sequence: CASSRGGGNNEQFF. J is TRBJ2-1 and V is TRBV7-2; perhaps TRBD2 as D (7 bases). Between the trimmed V and J ends, which lost 5 bases and 5 bases, there was a span of 13 bases. This CDR3 is 14 amino acids long. Per germline, CDR1 SGHTA and CDR2 FQGNSA.

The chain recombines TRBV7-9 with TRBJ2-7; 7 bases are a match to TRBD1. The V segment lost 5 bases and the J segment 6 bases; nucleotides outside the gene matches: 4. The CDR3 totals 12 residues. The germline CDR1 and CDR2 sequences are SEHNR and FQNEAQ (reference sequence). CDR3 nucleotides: TGTGCCAGCAGCAGGGACAGCCTCGAGCAGTACTTC. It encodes CASSRDSLEQYF.

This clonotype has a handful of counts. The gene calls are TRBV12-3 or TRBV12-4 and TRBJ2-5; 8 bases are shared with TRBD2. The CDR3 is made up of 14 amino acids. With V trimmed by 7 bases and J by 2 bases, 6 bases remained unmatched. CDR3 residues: CASTVAGLQETQYF. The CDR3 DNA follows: TGTGCCAGCACCGTAGCGGGGTTACAAGAGACCCAGTACTTC.

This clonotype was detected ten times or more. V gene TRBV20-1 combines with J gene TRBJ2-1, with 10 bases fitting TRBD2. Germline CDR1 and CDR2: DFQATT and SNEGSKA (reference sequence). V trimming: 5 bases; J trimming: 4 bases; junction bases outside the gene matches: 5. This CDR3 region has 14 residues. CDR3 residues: CSALAGDIYNEQFF. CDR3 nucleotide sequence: TGCAGTGCTCTAGCGGGAGACATTTACAATGAGCAGTTCTTC.

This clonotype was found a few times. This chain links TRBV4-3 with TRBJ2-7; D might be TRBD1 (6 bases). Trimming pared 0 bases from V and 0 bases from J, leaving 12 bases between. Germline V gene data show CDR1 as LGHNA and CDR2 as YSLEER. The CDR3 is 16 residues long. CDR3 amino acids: CASSQDKGVPSYEQYF. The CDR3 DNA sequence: TGCGCCAGCAGCCAAGACAAGGGGGTCCCCTCCTACGAGCAGTACTTC.

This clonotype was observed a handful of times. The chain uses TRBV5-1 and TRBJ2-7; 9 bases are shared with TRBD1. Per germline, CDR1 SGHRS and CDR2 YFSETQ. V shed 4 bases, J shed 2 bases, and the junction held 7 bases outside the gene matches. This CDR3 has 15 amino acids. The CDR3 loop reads CASSNVGDRAYEQYF. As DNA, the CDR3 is TGCGCCAGCAGCAATGTCGGGGACAGGGCCTACGAGCAGTACTTC.

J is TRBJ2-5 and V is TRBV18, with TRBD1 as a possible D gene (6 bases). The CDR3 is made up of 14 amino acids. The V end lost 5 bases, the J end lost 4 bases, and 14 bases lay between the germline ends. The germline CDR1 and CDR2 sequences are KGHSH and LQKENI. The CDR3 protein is CASSFTGKGETQYF. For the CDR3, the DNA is TGTGCCAGCTCATTCACAGGGAAGGGAGAGACCCAGTACTTC.